What follows are 11 T cell receptor beta chains derived from one specimen sequenced in a study of blood T cells in healthy people across ages. The second PCR ran roughly 6 to 11 cycles with a sample-barcoded 5' primer and J-beta primers. TCRdb fed the 5' RACE reads into MiXCR, producing one record per CDR3 protein. The sample comprises about 1,800,000 distinct CDR3 sequences, 28% of which are singletons, and 7.7% rests with the top ten. Sample: blood. All receptors derive from a woman in her twenties or thirties in good health.

Turning to this clonotype: Since a much larger clone is just one base distant, this may be a read error. J is TRBJ2-1 and V is TRBV10-3; 14 nucleotides line up with TRBD2. V lost 2 bases, J lost 8 bases, and 5 bases stayed unmatched. This CDR3 has 16 residues. Germline V gene data show CDR1 as ENHRY and CDR2 as SYGVKD. The CDR3 DNA follows: TGTGCCATCAGTGAGCCCTGGACTAGCGGGAGGTATGAGCAGTTCTTC. This translates into CAISEPWTSGRYEQFF.

The V and J genes are TRBV21-1 and TRBJ2-5; TRBD1, as called in the table, went unchecked against the DNA. TRBV21-1 has pseudogene status. This CDR3 has 14 residues. In DNA, the CDR3 is TGTGCCAGCAGCACTCAGGGGGACCGGGAGACCCAGTACTTC. It codes for CASSTQGDRETQYF.

This clonotype was observed at least ten times. The rearrangement links TRBV10-1 to TRBJ2-4; 9 nucleotides line up with TRBD1. J lost 4 bases, V lost 0 bases, and 1 base had no gene match. Per germline, CDR1 WNHNN and CDR2 SYGVQD (reference sequence). This CDR3 has 15 residues. CDR3 residues: CASSESGTGKNIQYF. CDR3 DNA sequence: TGCGCCAGCAGTGAGTCCGGGACAGGGAAAAACATTCAGTACTTC.

This clonotype turned up a few times. The chain is built from TRBV12-3 or TRBV12-4 and TRBJ2-7, with D unclear. This CDR3 is built from 15 residues. V lost 1 base, J lost 1 base, and 11 bases lay in between. CDR3 amino acids: CASSLVAGPSYEQYF. The CDR3 DNA is TGTGCCAGCAGTTTAGTGGCAGGTCCTTCCTACGAGCAGTACTTC.

About this clonotype: At one end, the junction sequence differs from germline, possibly due to a read error. V gene TRBV12-5 combines with J gene TRBJ2-3, with D perhaps being TRBD1 or TRBD2 (6 bases each). CDR1 and CDR2 (germline): LGHNT, FRNRAP. The CDR3 is made up of 12 amino acids. CDR3: CASGWGADAQYF. In DNA, the CDR3 is TGTGCTAGTGGTTGGGGGGCAGATGCGCAGTATTTT. Variable domain in full (rest from reference TRBV12-5 and TRBJ2-3): DARVTQTPRHKVTEMGQEVTMRCQPILGHNTVFWYRQTMMQGLELLAYFRNRAPLDDSGMPKDRFSAEMPDATLATLKIQPSEPRDSAVYFCASGWGADAQYFGPGTRLTVL.

This clonotype was seen a few times. The chain carries TRBV3-1 and TRBJ2-7; D not certain. Germline V CDR1 and CDR2: LGHDT, YNNKEL (reference sequence). This CDR3 comprises 15 residues. Trimming stripped 1 base from V and 2 bases from J, with 12 bases between. The CDR3 DNA is TGTGCCAGCAGCCAAGGAAGGGCGGTCCCCTACGAGCAGTACTTC. It translates to CASSQGRAVPYEQYF.

Many counts were recorded for this clonotype. The V gene is TRBV10-3, the J gene TRBJ2-7; 7 bases are shared with TRBD2. Germline lookup yields CDR1 ENHRY and CDR2 SYGVKD. The CDR3 sequence is 13 residues long. The junction had 7 bases not matched to a gene; V was cut back by 8 bases and J by 3 bases. The CDR3 protein is CAIGEGTFYEQYF. The CDR3 bases are TGTGCCATCGGGGAGGGAACTTTCTACGAGCAGTACTTC.

The CDR3 sequence: CASSAGTGVGQPQHF. The CDR3 coding sequence is TGTGCCAGCAGTGCCGGGACAGGGGTAGGGCAGCCCCAGCATTTT. This rearrangement joins TRBV7-9 to TRBJ1-5, with 10 bases identical to TRBD1. From germline, CDR1 is SEHNR and CDR2 FQNEAQ (reference sequence). The CDR3 is 15 residues long. V gave up 6 bases and J gave up 7 bases; unmatched junction bases: 9.

This chain connects TRBV29-1 to TRBJ2-1; TRBD2 matches 9 bases. After removal of 0 bases from V and 3 bases from J, the junction contained 9 bases not matched to a gene. The length of the CDR3 is 17 residues. Per the germline V gene, CDR1 is SQVTM and CDR2 is ANQGSEA. This CDR3 reads CSVEDFERLADYNEQFF. In nucleotides, the CDR3 is TGCAGCGTTGAAGATTTTGAGAGACTAGCGGACTACAATGAGCAGTTCTTC.

V gene TRBV18 combines with J gene TRBJ1-5; 11 nucleotides agree with TRBD1. The V segment lost 4 bases and the J segment 7 bases; nucleotides outside the gene matches: 9. The CDR3 extends over 16 amino acids. Germline V CDR1 and CDR2: KGHSH, LQKENI. The CDR3 DNA is TGTGCCAGCTCACAAGGGACAGGGGGGACGAGGCAGCCCCAGCATTTT. Residues: CASSQGTGGTRQPQHF.

Notes on this clonotype: The germline gene is not matched at one end of the junction; a read error may be the cause. Here the CDR3 reads CASSSTTGGFNQPQHF. The DNA for the CDR3 is TGTGCCAGCAGTTCAACGACAGGGGGATTCAATCAACCCCAGCATTTT. V is TRBV28 and J is TRBJ1-5, with 9 bases identical to TRBD1. Germline V gene lookup returns CDR1 MDHEN and CDR2 SYDVKM. The length of the CDR3 is 16 residues. Full variable domain (outside the CDR3, taken from reference TRBV28 and TRBJ1-5): DVKVTQSSRYLVKRTGEKVFLECVQDMDHENMFWYRQDPGLGLRLIYFSYDVKMKEKGDIPEGYSVSREKKERFSLILESASTNQTSMYLCASSSTTGGFNQPQHFGDGTRLSIL.